This T cell receptor beta chain derives from a study of blood T cell repertoires in COVID-19. The V gene's germline CDR1 is ENHRY and CDR2 SYGVKD. This CDR3 is built from 14 residues. After removal of 6 bases from V and 1 base from J, the junction contained 1 base not matched to a gene. The protocol was immunoSEQ multiplex PCR, while the TCRdb copy is restricted to in-frame clones and leaves out a portion. The sample lists 250,000 to 300,000 clones; about 89% were seen once. Sequenced input: PBMCs or T cells enriched from blood (not recorded which). V is TRBV10-3 and J is TRBJ2-2, with 8 nucleotides matching TRBD1. The receptor was isolated from a man aged 40-55 years who had recovered from COVID-19. CDR3 in amino acids: CAIRGTGNTGELFF. The CDR3 nucleotides are TGTGCCATCAGGGGGACAGGGAACACCGGGGAGCTGTTTTTT.